The T cell receptor (beta chain) described here comes from a study of read filtering for tumor transcriptome and immune sequencing. Study background: Whole-transcriptome libraries were prepared after DNase treatment. Study results and limitations: About 77% of IR-seq clonotypes had a single read, yet these held about 3.6% of reads.

The V and J ends lost 0 bases and 8 bases respectively, with 13 bases between them. Germline CDR1 reads MGHRA; CDR2 reads YSYEKL. The CDR3 is 14 amino acids. This library used approximately 0.4 ug RNA and molecular barcoded adaptors spanning alpha/delta and beta/gamma chains. MiXCR was run by TCRdb on the reads, yielding one entry per CDR3 protein. Of approximately 61,000 distinct CDR3 sequences in the sample, 15% to 25% were seen once. With regard to this clonotype: Its matching antigen is unknown.

The rearrangement joins TRBV4-1 to TRBJ1-2; possibly TRBD1 for D (6 bases). Sequenced input: a population of CD138-negative cells sorted from bone marrow. The origin of this receptor is a donor over 35 with multiple myeloma. This CDR3 reads CASSQDRQGPGYTF. DNA for the CDR3: TGCGCCAGCAGCCAAGATCGGCAGGGGCCCGGCTACACCTTC.